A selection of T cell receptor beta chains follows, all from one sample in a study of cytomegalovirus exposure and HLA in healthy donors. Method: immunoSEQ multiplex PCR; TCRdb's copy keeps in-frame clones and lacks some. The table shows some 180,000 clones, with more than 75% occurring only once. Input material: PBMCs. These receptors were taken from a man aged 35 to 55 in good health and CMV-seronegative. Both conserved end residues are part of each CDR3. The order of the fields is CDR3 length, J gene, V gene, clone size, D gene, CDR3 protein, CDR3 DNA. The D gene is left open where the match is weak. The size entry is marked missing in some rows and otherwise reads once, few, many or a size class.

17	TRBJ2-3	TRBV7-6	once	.	CASSQGGGFGSTDTQYF	TGTGCCAGCAGTCAAGGGGGTGGGTTCGGGAGCACAGATACGCAGTATTTT
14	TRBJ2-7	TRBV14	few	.	CASSQGDNSYEQYF	TGTGCCAGCAGCCAAGGGGACAACTCCTACGAGCAGTACTTC
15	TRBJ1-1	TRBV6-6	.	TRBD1	CASSYPKTGGPEAFF	TGTGCCAGCAGTTACCCTAAAACAGGGGGCCCTGAAGCTTTCTTT
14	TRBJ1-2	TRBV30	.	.	CAWSFFVGTGGYTF	TGTGCCTGGAGTTTTTTCGTAGGGACTGGTGGCTACACCTTC
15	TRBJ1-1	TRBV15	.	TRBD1	CATSRETGGFTEAFF	TGTGCCACCAGCAGAGAAACAGGGGGCTTCACTGAAGCTTTCTTT
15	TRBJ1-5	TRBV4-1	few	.	CASSQIEVSNQPQHF	TGCGCCAGCAGCCAAATAGAGGTTAGCAATCAGCCCCAGCATTTT
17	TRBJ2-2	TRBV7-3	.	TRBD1	CASSPGTGGLVTGELFF	TGTGCCAGCAGCCCCGGGACAGGGGGCTTGGTCACCGGGGAGCTGTTTTTT
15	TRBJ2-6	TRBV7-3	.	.	CASSSTGSGANVLTF	TGTGCCAGCAGCTCTACAGGCTCTGGGGCCAACGTCCTGACTTTC
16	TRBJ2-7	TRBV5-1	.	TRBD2	CASSLAGGGSSYEQYF	TGCGCCAGCAGCTTGGCCGGGGGAGGGTCGTCCTACGAGCAGTACTTC
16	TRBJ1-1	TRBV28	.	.	CASSLWLGTGYTEAFF	TGTGCCAGCAGTTTATGGCTGGGTACAGGGTACACTGAAGCTTTCTTT
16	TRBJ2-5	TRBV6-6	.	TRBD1	CASSRPGQGGQETQYF	TGTGCCAGCAGTCGCCCGGGACAGGGAGGACAAGAGACCCAGTACTTC
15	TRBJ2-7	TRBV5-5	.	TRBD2	CASSLGLAVAYEQYF	TGTGCCAGCAGCTTGGGACTAGCGGTGGCCTACGAGCAGTACTTC
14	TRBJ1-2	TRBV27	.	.	CASRTTRINYGYTF	TGTGCCAGCAGAACGACACGGATTAACTATGGCTACACCTTC
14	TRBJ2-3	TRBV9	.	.	CASSVGGSTDTQYF	TGTGCCAGCAGCGTAGGCGGGAGCACAGATACGCAGTATTTT
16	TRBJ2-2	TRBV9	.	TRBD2	CASSVAPSGTSGELFF	TGTGCCAGCAGCGTAGCTCCTAGCGGGACCTCCGGGGAGCTGTTTTTT
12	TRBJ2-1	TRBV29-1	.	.	CSGGQGINEQFF	TGCAGCGGCGGCCAGGGAATCAATGAGCAGTTCTTC
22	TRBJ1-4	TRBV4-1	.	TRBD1	CASSQGSRGPGTGGVSNEKLFF	TGCGCCAGCAGCCAAGGGTCGCGAGGGCCCGGGACAGGGGGCGTATCTAATGAAAAACTGTTTTTT
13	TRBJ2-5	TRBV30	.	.	CAWSGQLGETQYF	TGTGCCTGGAGTGGACAGTTGGGCGAGACCCAGTACTTC
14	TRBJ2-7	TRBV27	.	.	CASSLRGTAYEQYF	TGTGCCAGCAGTTTAAGGGGGACGGCTTACGAGCAGTACTTC
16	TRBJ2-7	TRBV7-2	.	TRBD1	CASSLVFSQGADEQYF	TGTGCCAGCAGCTTGGTGTTTTCGCAGGGGGCGGACGAGCAGTACTTC
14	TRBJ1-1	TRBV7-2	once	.	CASSFQRGNTEAFF	TGTGCCAGCAGCTTTCAAAGGGGTAACACTGAAGCTTTCTTT
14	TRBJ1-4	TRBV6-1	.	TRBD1	CASMTGGAQEKLFF	TGTGCCAGCATGACAGGGGGCGCGCAAGAAAAACTGTTTTTT